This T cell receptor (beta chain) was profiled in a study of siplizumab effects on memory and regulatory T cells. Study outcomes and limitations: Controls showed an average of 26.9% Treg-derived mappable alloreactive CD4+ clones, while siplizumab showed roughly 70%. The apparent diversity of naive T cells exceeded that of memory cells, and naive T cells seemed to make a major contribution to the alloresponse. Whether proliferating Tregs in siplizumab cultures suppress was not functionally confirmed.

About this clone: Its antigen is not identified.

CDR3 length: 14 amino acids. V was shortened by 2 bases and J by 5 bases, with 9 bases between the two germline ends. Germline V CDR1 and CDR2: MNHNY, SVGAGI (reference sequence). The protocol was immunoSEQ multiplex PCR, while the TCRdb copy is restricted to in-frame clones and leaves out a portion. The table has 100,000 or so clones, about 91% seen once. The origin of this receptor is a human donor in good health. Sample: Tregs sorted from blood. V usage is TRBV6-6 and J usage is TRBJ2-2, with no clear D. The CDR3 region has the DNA TGTGCCAGCAGTTACGCAACTCTAACCGGGGAGCTGTTTTTT. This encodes CASSYATLTGELFF.